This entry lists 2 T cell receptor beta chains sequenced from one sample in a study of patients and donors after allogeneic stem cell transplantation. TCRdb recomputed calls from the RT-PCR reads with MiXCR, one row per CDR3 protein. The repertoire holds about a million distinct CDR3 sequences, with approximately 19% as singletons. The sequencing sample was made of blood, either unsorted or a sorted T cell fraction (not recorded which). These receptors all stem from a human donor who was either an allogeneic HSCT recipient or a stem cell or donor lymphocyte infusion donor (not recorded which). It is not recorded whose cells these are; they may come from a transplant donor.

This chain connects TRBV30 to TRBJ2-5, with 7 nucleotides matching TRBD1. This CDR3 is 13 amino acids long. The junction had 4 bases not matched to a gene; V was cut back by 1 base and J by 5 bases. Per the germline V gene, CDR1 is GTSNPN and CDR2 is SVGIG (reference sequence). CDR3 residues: CAWSGRGPETQYF. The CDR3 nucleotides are TGTGCCTGGAGTGGAAGGGGGCCGGAGACCCAGTACTTC. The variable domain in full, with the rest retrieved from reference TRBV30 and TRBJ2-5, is SQTIHQWPATLVQPVGSPLSLECTVEGTSNPNLYWYRQAAGRGLQLLFYSVGIGQISSEVPQNLSASRPQDRQFILSSKKLLLSDSGFYLCAWSGRGPETQYFGPGTRLLVL.

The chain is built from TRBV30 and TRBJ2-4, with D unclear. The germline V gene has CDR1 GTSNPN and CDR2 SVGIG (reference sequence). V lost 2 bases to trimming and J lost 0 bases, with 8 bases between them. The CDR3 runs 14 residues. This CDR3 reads CAWSLGRAKNIQYF. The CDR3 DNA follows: TGTGCCTGGAGTTTGGGCAGAGCCAAAAACATTCAGTACTTC.